This paragraph reports one T cell receptor beta chain. Repertoires were generated with immunoSEQ multiplex PCR, while TCRdb's copy carries only in-frame clones and drops some. The data contain 50,000 or so clones, approximately 94% of them singletons. Germline CDR1 reads SEHNR; CDR2 reads FQNEAQ (reference sequence). The CDR3 totals 16 residues. The trim removed 1 base at V and 2 bases at J, leaving 3 bases unmatched. The record originates from a study of T cell changes during pregnancy in multiple sclerosis. Sequencing was performed on CD4+ T cells from peripheral blood mononuclear cells, taken in the second trimester of pregnancy. The chain carries TRBV7-9 and TRBJ2-3, with TRBD2 matching 10 bases. The receptor comes from a female donor with multiple sclerosis, enrolled in a pregnancy study. CDR3 bases: TGTGCCAGCAGCTTAGATACTAGCGGGGTCACAGATACGCAGTATTTT. Amino acids: CASSLDTSGVTDTQYF. The whole variable domain, remainder taken from reference TRBV7-9 and TRBJ2-3, is DTGVSQNPRHKITKRGQNVTFRCDPISEHNRLYWYRQTLGQGPEFLTYFQNEAQLEKSRLLSDRFSAERPKGSFSTLEIQRTEQGDSAMYLCASSLDTSGVTDTQYFGPGTRLTVL.